Each of the 14 T cell receptor beta chains below was sequenced from the same sample in a study of blood T cells in healthy people across ages. The authors ran a second PCR of 7 to 11 cycles using a sample-barcoded 5' primer and a J-beta primer mix. TCRdb independently ran MiXCR on the 5' RACE reads; one entry per CDR3 protein. Among approximately 880,000 distinct CDR3 sequences listed, under 50% were seen once. The specimen was blood. These receptors originate from a man aged 30-40 years in good health.

This chain uses TRBV6-5 with TRBJ2-7; no clear D. V was shortened by 1 base and J by 3 bases, with 13 bases between the two germline ends. From germline, CDR1 is MNHEY and CDR2 SVGAGI. The CDR3 consists of 15 residues. CDR3 residues: CASSYYGIDIYEQYF. In DNA, the CDR3 is TGTGCCAGCAGTTACTATGGAATAGACATCTACGAGCAGTACTTC.

The chain combines TRBV6-1 with TRBJ1-4, with D perhaps matching TRBD1 (5 bases). Germline lookup yields CDR1 MNHNS and CDR2 SASEGT. V was clipped by 1 base and J by 5 bases, with 11 bases between them. The CDR3 has 15 amino acids. The CDR3 here is CASSEGSRANEKLFF. CDR3 DNA sequence: TGTGCCAGCAGTGAAGGGTCCAGGGCAAATGAAAAACTGTTTTTT.

The CDR3 spells CASSLEAGEVNEQFF. The DNA of the CDR3 is TGTGCCAGCAGTTTAGAGGCAGGGGAGGTCAATGAGCAGTTCTTC. The rearrangement uses TRBV28 and TRBJ2-1; either TRBD1 or TRBD2 may fit D (6 bases each). The CDR3 runs to 15 residues. Germline V gene data show CDR1 as MDHEN and CDR2 as SYDVKM. Trimming cost V 2 bases and J 6 bases, with 14 bases left between them.

The rearrangement links TRBV10-3 to TRBJ2-1, with 11 positions matching TRBD2. Germline-derived CDR1 and CDR2 are ENHRY and SYGVKD. This CDR3 is built from 19 residues. Losses at the gene ends were 5 bases for V and 5 bases for J; bases not matched to a gene: 17. CDR3 sequence reads: CAISSWRQRGSGGDNEQFF. Here the CDR3 DNA reads TGTGCCATCAGTTCCTGGCGACAGAGGGGTAGCGGGGGGGACAATGAGCAGTTCTTC.

This chain uses TRBV29-1 with TRBJ2-1, with 9 bases matching TRBD2. Germline V gene sequence: CDR1 SQVTM, CDR2 ANQGSEA. J was trimmed by 3 bases and V by 4 bases; bases with no gene match: 7. This CDR3 is built from 15 residues. The CDR3: CSVGGGGAVYNEQFF. The CDR3 DNA follows: TGCAGCGTTGGCGGCGGGGGGGCCGTCTACAATGAGCAGTTCTTC.

The CDR3 region is CSVVILNTEAFF. CDR3 DNA sequence: TGCAGCGTTGTAATCTTGAACACTGAAGCTTTCTTT. This chain links TRBV29-1 with TRBJ1-1; the D is unclear. Deletions cut 4 bases from V and 0 bases from J, with 6 bases between. The germline V gene encodes CDR1 SQVTM and CDR2 ANQGSEA. This CDR3 comprises 12 residues.

This clonotype was seen a handful of times. V and J are TRBV10-3 and TRBJ2-1; no definite D call. Trimming pared 3 bases from V and 0 bases from J, leaving 6 bases between. This CDR3 is built from 14 residues. The germline V gene has CDR1 ENHRY and CDR2 SYGVKD. DNA of the CDR3: TGTGCCATCAGTGACTGGAGCTCCTACAATGAGCAGTTCTTC. Its translation: CAISDWSSYNEQFF.

The CDR3 reads CASSLSGTEETQYF. Here the CDR3 DNA reads TGTGCCAGCAGCTTGTCCGGGACTGAAGAGACCCAGTACTTC. V is TRBV7-3 and J is TRBJ2-5; tentative D call: TRBD2 (6 bases). The CDR3 is made up of 14 amino acids. The V end was cut by 3 bases, the J end by 3 bases, with 11 bases between. The germline CDR1 and CDR2 sequences are SGHTA and FQGTGA.

This clonotype was seen only a few times. This rearrangement joins TRBV2 to TRBJ1-3; no firm D call. CDR3 length: 14 residues. With 6 bases removed from V and 0 bases from J, the gap between germline ends came to 9 bases. CDR1 SNHLY and CDR2 FYNNEI come from the germline V gene. DNA of the CDR3: TGTGCCAGCAGGCCAGTAAGCTCTGGAAACACCATATATTTT. This gives the protein CASRPVSSGNTIYF. Full variable domain (remainder filled in from reference TRBV2 and TRBJ1-3): EPEVTQTPSHQVTQMGQEVILRCVPISNHLYFYWYRQILGQKVEFLVSFYNNEISEKSEIFDDQFSVERPDGSNFTLKIRSTKLEDSAMYFCASRPVSSGNTIYFGEGSWLTVV.

The table lists this clonotype with a few counts. J is TRBJ2-3 and V is TRBV4-3; D call uncertain. V gave up 0 bases and J gave up 4 bases, with 11 bases separating them. The CDR3 has 15 amino acids. Germline CDR1 is LGHNA and CDR2 is YSLEER. CDR3 residues: CASSQDRTRPDTQYF. Written as DNA, the CDR3 is TGCGCCAGCAGCCAAGATCGAACACGTCCAGATACGCAGTATTTT.

This clonotype came up many times. The CDR3 DNA sequence: TGCAGTGCTATCGGTAATACGCAGTATTTT. It encodes CSAIGNTQYF. V usage is TRBV20-1 and J usage is TRBJ2-3; D gene uncertain. The ends were cut back, 4 bases at V and 7 bases at J, with 6 bases in the middle. Germline V gene lookup returns CDR1 DFQATT and CDR2 SNEGSKA (reference sequence). The CDR3 is 10 amino acids.

The chain uses TRBV20-1 and TRBJ1-2, with a weak D call TRBD1 (6 bases). The ends were cut back, 4 bases at V and 0 bases at J, with 9 bases in the middle. The CDR3 consists of 13 residues. The germline gives CDR1 DFQATT, CDR2 SNEGSKA (reference sequence). DNA for the CDR3: TGCAGTGCTACCGGGACAACTAACTATGGCTACACCTTC. Translation: CSATGTTNYGYTF.

The chain combines TRBV5-6 with TRBJ1-5, with D hard to call. Trimming removed 1 base from V and 0 bases from J, with 14 bases in between. Germline CDR1 and CDR2: SGHDT and YYEEEE. The CDR3 contains 17 residues. CDR3: CASSLSHRLYSNQPQHF. The DNA for the CDR3 is TGTGCCAGCAGCTTGTCGCACCGACTCTATAGCAATCAGCCCCAGCATTTT.

The rearrangement links TRBV28 to TRBJ2-3; D might be TRBD1 or TRBD2, each matching 5 bases. Trimming cost V 1 base and J 3 bases, with 8 bases left between them. Germline CDR1 reads MDHEN; CDR2 reads SYDVKM. The CDR3 length is 14 residues. CDR3 amino acids: CASSLLWGTDTQYF. CDR3 nucleotides: TGTGCCAGCAGTTTATTATGGGGGACAGATACGCAGTATTTT.